One and the same sample provided the 29 T cell receptor beta chains below, sequenced in a study of blood T cell repertoires in COVID-19 (dated by TCRdb to 2018 to 2020). Library preparation employed the immunoSEQ multiplex PCR assay. TCRdb's version of the immuneACCESS table is confined to in-frame rearrangements and falls short of the full clone set. An unresolved V gene accounts for under half of the shortfall where checked; the remainder is of unknown origin. This sample comprises roughly 340,000 clones, more than 75% of them detected only once. Around 2% of the sample belongs to the ten largest clones. Sequencing input: PBMCs or T cells enriched from blood (not recorded which). These receptors were taken from a middle-aged man in a cohort exposed to, infected with or recovered from COVID-19 (not recorded which).

The V and J genes are TRBV7-2 and TRBJ1-5; a weak D match, TRBD1 (5 bases). The CDR3 is made up of 18 amino acids. Germline V gene sequence: CDR1 SGHTA, CDR2 FQGNSA. The V gene lost 2 bases and the J gene lost 0 bases, with 17 bases spanning the gap. CDR3 nucleotide sequence: TGTGCCAGCAGCTTAAGGGTACCGACAGAGTATAGCAATCAGCCCCAGCATTTT. Amino acids: CASSLRVPTEYSNQPQHF.

This rearrangement joins TRBV28 to TRBJ2-3; D unresolved. V was pared by 4 bases and J by 5 bases, with 4 bases between. The germline gives CDR1 MDHEN, CDR2 SYDVKM. The CDR3 has 11 amino acids. The CDR3 spells CASSSLDTQYF. The CDR3 DNA follows: TGTGCCAGCAGTTCTTTAGATACGCAGTATTTT.

The chain links TRBV19 to TRBJ1-1, with D possibly TRBD1 on 6 matching bases. The V end was cut by 7 bases, the J end by 1 base, with 10 bases between. The CDR3 totals 13 residues. Germline V gives CDR1 LNHDA, CDR2 SQIVND (reference sequence). CDR3 residues: CASKNRENTEAFF. CDR3 nucleotide sequence: TGTGCCAGTAAGAACAGGGAGAACACTGAAGCTTTCTTT. Full variable domain (rest looked up from reference TRBV19 and TRBJ1-1): DGGITQSPKYLFRKEGQNVTLSCEQNLNHDAMYWYRQDPGQGLRLIYYSQIVNDFQKGDIAEGYSVSREKKESFPLTVTSAQKNPTAFYLCASKNRENTEAFFGQGTRLTVV.

Regarding this clone: At the DNA level, this CDR3 is encoded by other sequences in the same sample as well. The rearrangement joins TRBV11-2 to TRBJ2-7; 9 bases line up with TRBD2. This CDR3 has 14 residues. With 1 base clipped from V and 7 bases from J, the junction kept 5 bases outside the gene matches. Germline loops: CDR1 SGHAT, CDR2 FQNNGV. CDR3 loop: CASSLGGRAGEQYF. The CDR3 nucleotides are TGTGCCAGCAGCTTAGGCGGGAGGGCTGGGGAGCAGTACTTC.

J is TRBJ2-1 and V is TRBV24-1; 7 nucleotides align to TRBD2. The CDR3 loop spans 14 amino acids. V was clipped by 7 bases and J by 5 bases; unmatched bases: 7. CDR1 is KGHDR and CDR2 is SFDVKD in the germline V gene. The CDR3 nucleotides are TGTGCCACCAGCCGGGACTATACAAACAATGAGCAGTTCTTC. Translated: CATSRDYTNNEQFF.

V usage is TRBV23-1 and J usage is TRBJ2-7; D gene unclear. TRBV23-1 is classed as an ORF, of uncertain function. CDR3 length equals 17 residues. Trimming removed 3 bases from V and 5 bases from J, with 23 bases in between. The CDR3: CASSHARRPSRVDEQYF. The CDR3 bases are TGCGCCAGCAGTCACGCCCGGAGACCGTCACGAGTAGACGAGCAGTACTTC.

This chain connects TRBV4-1 to TRBJ2-1; no definite D call. The CDR3 sequence is 16 residues long. Germline V gene sequence: CDR1 MGHRA, CDR2 YSYEKL. V gave up 0 bases and J gave up 8 bases, with 17 bases separating them. Here the CDR3 DNA reads TGCGCCAGCAGCCAAGATTGGGCAGGATTAGGCGATGAGCAGTTCTTC. Its protein is CASSQDWAGLGDEQFF.

This clone was observed once. The genes are TRBV24-1 and TRBJ2-1; 14 bases align to TRBD2. The CDR3 has 16 residues. After removal of 2 bases from V and 9 bases from J, the junction contained 5 bases not matched to a gene. Germline CDR1 is KGHDR and CDR2 is SFDVKD. CDR3 residues: CATSDWGTSGSGEQFF. The CDR3 nucleotides are TGTGCCACCAGTGATTGGGGGACTAGCGGGAGTGGTGAGCAGTTCTTC.

A note on this clone: The sample carries other DNA sequences with the same CDR3. V gene TRBV7-9 combines with J gene TRBJ1-3, with 7 bases identical to TRBD1. Germline CDR1 reads SEHNR; CDR2 reads FQNEAQ (reference sequence). The CDR3 has 15 residues. V dropped 4 bases and J dropped 4; count of bases not matched to a gene: 7. The CDR3 nucleotides read TGTGCCAGCAGCTCCCAACAGGGGTTGGGAAACACCATATATTTT. Protein sequence: CASSSQQGLGNTIYF.

The V call is TRBV5-8, the J call TRBJ1-2; tentative D call: TRBD1 (5 bases). Trimming took off 2 bases at V and 4 bases at J, with 12 bases between the two ends. The germline CDR1 and CDR2 sequences are SGHTS and YDEGEE. There are 14 residues in the CDR3. The DNA for the CDR3 is TGTGCCAGCAGCTTTTGGGGGGATGTCTATGGCTACACCTTC. Translating it yields CASSFWGDVYGYTF.

CDR3 nucleotide sequence: TGTGCCAGCAGCTATAGCAACACCGGGGAGCTGTTTTTT. Protein product: CASSYSNTGELFF. The rearrangement joins TRBV11-3 to TRBJ2-2; D is unclear. The V end lost 4 bases, the J end lost 2 bases, and 5 bases lay between the germline ends. This CDR3 has 13 residues. Per the germline V gene, CDR1 is SGHNT and CDR2 is YENEEA.

The chain joins TRBV5-1 to TRBJ2-5; tentatively, D is TRBD1 (5 bases). The CDR3 sequence is 14 residues long. The germline V and J ends were trimmed by 0 bases and 2 bases, with 8 bases remaining between them. Germline values: CDR1 SGHRS, CDR2 YFSETQ. In DNA, the CDR3 is TGCGCCAGCAGCTTGGGCAACAGGCAAGAGACCCAGTACTTC. Its translation: CASSLGNRQETQYF.

V is TRBV7-3 and J is TRBJ2-2; 9 nucleotides agree with TRBD2. This CDR3 comprises 16 residues. The V and J ends lost 3 bases and 0 bases, in that order; junction bases with no gene match: 2. Germline V gene data show CDR1 as SGHTA and CDR2 as FQGTGA. The CDR3 is CASSFSGRSNTGELFF. In DNA, the CDR3 is TGTGCCAGCAGCTTTAGCGGGAGATCGAACACCGGGGAGCTGTTTTTT.

CDR3 region: CASSDVGGARGSNQPQHF. In DNA form, the CDR3 reads TGTGCCAGCAGTGACGTTGGGGGGGCGCGGGGTAGCAATCAGCCCCAGCATTTT. The chain employs TRBV2 and TRBJ1-5, with a weak D call TRBD1 (6 bases). Trimming removed 3 bases from V and 0 bases from J, with 18 bases in between. CDR1 SNHLY and CDR2 FYNNEI come from the germline V gene. The CDR3 consists of 18 residues.

The chain is built from TRBV7-8 and TRBJ1-1; no definite D call. The germline V gene encodes CDR1 SGHVS and CDR2 FQNEAQ. This CDR3 spans 13 amino acids. Trimming shortened V by 6 bases and J by 2 bases, and 10 bases separated the two germline ends. The CDR3 here is CASSRAGNTEAFF. The CDR3 DNA is TGTGCCAGCAGTCGCGCGGGAAACACTGAAGCTTTCTTT.

CDR3: CASSLVRGYEQYF. CDR3 sequence (DNA): TGCGCCAGCAGCTTGGTACGGGGGTACGAGCAGTACTTC. The genes are TRBV5-1 and TRBJ2-7; TRBD2 might be the D (6 bases). The CDR3 runs 13 residues. CDR1 is SGHRS, CDR2 YFSETQ, per germline. Deletions cut 0 bases from V and 4 bases from J, with 8 bases between.

The chain employs TRBV10-3 and TRBJ2-6; TRBD1 might be the D (6 bases). The germline gives CDR1 ENHRY, CDR2 SYGVKD. CDR3 length equals 16 residues. V lost 3 bases and J 3 bases, leaving 12 bases between the germline ends. The CDR3 region has the DNA TGTGCCATCAGTGAACAGGGAAGGATTGGGGCCAACGTCCTGACTTTC. It codes for CAISEQGRIGANVLTF.

V usage is TRBV18 and J usage is TRBJ2-7; no clear D gene. Trimming left V 6 bases short and J 2 bases short, with 8 bases between. CDR1 is KGHSH and CDR2 is LQKENI in the germline V gene. The CDR3 has 12 residues. The CDR3 DNA reads as TGTGCCAGCTCCGACAAAACCTACGAGCAGTACTTC. It translates to CASSDKTYEQYF.

The chain links TRBV19 to TRBJ2-7; 7 nucleotides line up with TRBD1. Trimming took 1 base from V and 1 from J; bases not matched to a gene: 10. Looked up from germline, CDR1 is LNHDA and CDR2 is SQIVND (reference sequence). This CDR3 has 17 amino acids. The CDR3: CASSIGRPGQPSYEQYF. The CDR3 DNA follows: TGTGCCAGTAGTATAGGGAGACCGGGACAGCCATCCTACGAGCAGTACTTC.

CDR3 in DNA: TGTGCCAGTGCCGGGTCCTTCTCCTACGAGCAGTACTTC. Protein sequence: CASAGSFSYEQYF. The rearrangement joins TRBV19 to TRBJ2-7; D is uncertain. The CDR3 runs 13 residues. V lost 8 bases, J lost 0 bases, and 11 bases lay in between. Per the germline V gene, CDR1 is LNHDA and CDR2 is SQIVND (reference sequence). The full variable domain, rest sourced from reference TRBV19 and TRBJ2-7, is DGGITQSPKYLFRKEGQNVTLSCEQNLNHDAMYWYRQDPGQGLRLIYYSQIVNDFQKGDIAEGYSVSREKKESFPLTVTSAQKNPTAFYLCASAGSFSYEQYFGPGTRLTVT.

In this sample, this clone turned up a few times. The J gene is TRBJ2-7, the V gene TRBV29-1; tentative D call: TRBD2 (5 bases). The CDR3 covers 11 residues. Trimming removed 4 bases from V and 5 bases from J, with 9 bases in between. Germline assignment: CDR1 SQVTM and CDR2 ANQGSEA. CDR3: CSVGQLDEQYF. The CDR3 region has the DNA TGCAGCGTTGGGCAACTAGACGAGCAGTACTTC.

The chain couples TRBV4-1 to TRBJ2-1; 8 bases match TRBD2. The CDR3 length is 15 residues. V gave up 4 bases and J gave up 3 bases; unmatched junction bases: 5. Germline CDR1 reads MGHRA; CDR2 reads YSYEKL. The CDR3 is CASSLQREFYNEQFF. The CDR3 DNA sequence: TGCGCCAGCAGCCTCCAGCGGGAGTTCTACAATGAGCAGTTCTTC.

The rearrangement links TRBV5-1 to TRBJ2-3; D may be TRBD1 (5 bases). V dropped 2 bases and J dropped 3 bases, with 13 bases sitting between them. The CDR3 extends over 15 amino acids. Germline-derived CDR1 and CDR2 are SGHRS and YFSETQ. CDR3 loop: CASSFGRAVTDTQYF. The CDR3 coding sequence is TGCGCCAGCAGCTTCGGCAGGGCCGTGACAGATACGCAGTATTTT. Drawing the rest from reference TRBV5-1 and TRBJ2-3, the complete variable domain is KAGVTQTPRYLIKTRGQQVTLSCSPISGHRSVSWYQQTPGQGLQFLFEYFSETQRNKGNFPGRFSGRQFSNSRSEMNVSTLELGDSALYLCASSFGRAVTDTQYFGPGTRLTVL.

V gene TRBV2 combines with J gene TRBJ2-7; 11 bases agree with TRBD2. This CDR3 spans 15 amino acids. V dropped 6 bases and J dropped 4; count of bases not matched to a gene: 8. The germline V gene has CDR1 SNHLY and CDR2 FYNNEI. The CDR3 region is CASRDSGRVIYEQYF. The CDR3, as DNA: TGTGCCAGCAGAGATAGCGGGAGGGTTATTTACGAGCAGTACTTC.

V and J are TRBV9 and TRBJ2-7; no clear D gene. Trimming took 0 bases from V and 0 from J, leaving 7 bases between them. The CDR3 spans 14 residues. Germline values: CDR1 SGDLS, CDR2 YYNGEE. CDR3 sequence: CASSVAHSSYEQYF. CDR3 coding DNA: TGTGCCAGCAGCGTAGCCCATAGCTCCTACGAGCAGTACTTC. Supplemented by reference TRBV9 and TRBJ2-7, the full variable domain reads DSGVTQTPKHLITATGQRVTLRCSPRSGDLSVYWYQQSLDQGLQFLIQYYNGEERAKGNILERFSAQQFPDLHSELNLSSLELGDSALYFCASSVAHSSYEQYFGPGTRLTVT.

This chain connects TRBV29-1 to TRBJ2-3; 7 positions match TRBD2. The V segment lost 4 bases and the J segment 4 bases; nucleotides outside the gene matches: 11. The length of the CDR3 is 15 residues. Germline CDR1 reads SQVTM; CDR2 reads ANQGSEA. In DNA form, the CDR3 reads TGCAGCGTTGGGGCTTTTGGCGGGAGATCAGATACGCAGTATTTT. Encoded protein: CSVGAFGGRSDTQYF.

The V call is TRBV30, the J call TRBJ2-7; 11 nucleotides agree with TRBD2. J lost 2 bases, V lost 2 bases, and 11 bases had no gene match. The germline CDR1 and CDR2 sequences are GTSNPN and SVGIG (reference sequence). The CDR3 is made up of 17 amino acids. The CDR3 DNA reads TGTGCCTGGAGTAAACCTTCCGGGACTAGCGGCACCTACGAGCAGTACTTC. Its translation: CAWSKPSGTSGTYEQYF.

The chain combines TRBV7-2 with TRBJ2-1; 7 bases are shared with TRBD1. This CDR3 is built from 15 residues. The germline V gene has CDR1 SGHTA and CDR2 FQGNSA. Trimming removed 3 bases from V and 2 bases from J; junction bases left unmatched: 4. This chain's CDR3 is CASSFEQGPYNEQFF. As DNA, the CDR3 is TGTGCCAGCAGCTTCGAACAGGGGCCCTACAATGAGCAGTTCTTC.

The chain carries TRBV9 and TRBJ1-5, with 7 bases fitting TRBD1. The ends lost 4 bases at V and 3 bases at J; junction bases unmatched: 7. The V gene's germline CDR1 is SGDLS and CDR2 YYNGEE. This CDR3 contains 15 residues. The CDR3 bases are TGTGCCAGCAGCACCACAGGGGTCCCCAATCAGCCCCAGCATTTT. This translates into CASSTTGVPNQPQHF.